One and the same sample provided the 6 T cell receptor beta chains below, sequenced in a study of T cell responses to AZD1222 COVID-19 vaccine (dated by TCRdb to about 2021). The library was made by the immunoSEQ multiplex PCR assay. TCRdb limited this immuneACCESS table to in-frame rearrangements with V and J called. A share of clones is missing; checked studies link under half to unresolved V genes, and the rest is unexplained. This sample comprises 150,000 to 200,000 clones, 80% to 95% of them detected only once. The biggest ten clones account for approximately 1.8% of the sample. The meaning of the sample's time point label: about 28 days (+/-7) after the second vaccine dose. The input for sequencing was peripheral blood, taken 28 days after the second AZD1222 dose. These receptors all come from an adult who received the AZD1222 COVID-19 vaccine.

The chain recombines TRBV27 with TRBJ1-2; D perhaps matches TRBD1 (5 bases). Trimming shortened V by 2 bases and J by 2 bases, and 9 bases separated the two germline ends. CDR3 length: 14 amino acids. CDR1 is MNHEY and CDR2 is SMNVEV in the germline V gene (reference sequence). CDR3 protein: CASSLGGTNYGYTF. The CDR3 region has the DNA TGTGCCAGCAGTTTAGGGGGGACCAACTATGGCTACACCTTC.

There are a few counts of this clone. This chain uses TRBV27 with TRBJ2-7, with 11 bases fitting TRBD1. This CDR3 spans 16 amino acids. CDR1 is MNHEY and CDR2 is SMNVEV in the germline V gene (reference sequence). With 5 bases clipped from V and 1 base from J, the junction kept 7 bases outside the gene matches. The CDR3 loop reads CASSPDRGQTSYEQYF. The DNA of the CDR3 is TGTGCCAGCAGTCCGGACAGGGGGCAGACGTCCTACGAGCAGTACTTC.

V and J are TRBV7-9 and TRBJ2-1; D is undetermined. The germline gives CDR1 SEHNR, CDR2 FQNEAQ (reference sequence). This CDR3 has 12 residues. V lost 3 bases and J 6 bases, leaving 6 bases between the germline ends. The CDR3 spells CASSFIANEQFF. In DNA form, the CDR3 reads TGTGCCAGCAGCTTTATCGCCAATGAGCAGTTCTTC. Variable domain in full (rest from reference TRBV7-9 and TRBJ2-1): DTGVSQNPRHKITKRGQNVTFRCDPISEHNRLYWYRQTLGQGPEFLTYFQNEAQLEKSRLLSDRFSAERPKGSFSTLEIQRTEQGDSAMYLCASSFIANEQFFGPGTRLTVL.

The chain uses TRBV6-5 and TRBJ1-6, with 7 bases lining up with TRBD1. Per germline, CDR1 MNHEY and CDR2 SVGAGI. This CDR3 comprises 15 residues. The V and J ends lost 0 bases and 4 bases, in that order; junction bases with no gene match: 0. CDR3 nucleotide sequence: TGTGCCAGCAGTTACTCGGGACAGTATAATTCACCCCTCCACTTT. Translating gives CASSYSGQYNSPLHF.

CDR3 nucleotides: TGTGCCAGCGCCGTTGTGGGGGCCTATAATTCACCCCTCCACTTT. Translated: CASAVVGAYNSPLHF. The rearrangement links TRBV6-5 to TRBJ1-6, with D possibly TRBD1 on 5 matching bases. Germline assignment: CDR1 MNHEY and CDR2 SVGAGI. V was clipped by 8 bases and J by 2 bases, with 13 bases between them. The CDR3 extends over 15 amino acids.

The V call is TRBV5-1, the J call TRBJ2-7; unclear D gene. CDR3 length: 14 residues. V dropped 1 base and J dropped 2 bases, with 10 bases sitting between them. Germline V CDR1 and CDR2: SGHRS, YFSETQ. The CDR3 DNA follows: TGCGCCAGCAGCTTGTCCAACGGCGCCTACGAGCAGTACTTC. Protein product: CASSLSNGAYEQYF. Combining the CDR3 with reference TRBV5-1 and TRBJ2-7 gives the whole variable domain KAGVTQTPRYLIKTRGQQVTLSCSPISGHRSVSWYQQTPGQGLQFLFEYFSETQRNKGNFPGRFSGRQFSNSRSEMNVSTLELGDSALYLCASSLSNGAYEQYFGPGTRLTVT.